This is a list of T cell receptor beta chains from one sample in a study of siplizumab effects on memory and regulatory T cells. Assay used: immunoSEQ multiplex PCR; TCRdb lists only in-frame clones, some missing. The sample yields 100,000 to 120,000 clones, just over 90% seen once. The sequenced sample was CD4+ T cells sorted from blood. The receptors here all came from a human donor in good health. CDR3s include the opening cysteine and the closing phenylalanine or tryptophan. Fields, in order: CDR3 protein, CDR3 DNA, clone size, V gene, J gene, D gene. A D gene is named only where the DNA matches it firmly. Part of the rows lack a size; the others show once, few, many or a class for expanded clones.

CDR3 protein: CAWSVHDSLEQYF
CDR3 DNA: TGTGCCTGGAGTGTACATGACAGCCTTGAGCAGTACTTC
clone size: -
V gene: TRBV30
J gene: TRBJ2-7
D gene: -

CDR3 protein: CASSVEPGYEQYF
CDR3 DNA: TGTGCCAGCAGCGTAGAACCGGGTTACGAGCAGTACTTC
clone size: -
V gene: TRBV9
J gene: TRBJ2-7
D gene: -

CDR3 protein: CASSFVGRGNEQFF
CDR3 DNA: TGTGCCAGCAGTTTTGTGGGACGGGGCAATGAGCAGTTCTTC
clone size: -
V gene: TRBV27
J gene: TRBJ2-1
D gene: -

CDR3 protein: CAWELAGGPWEQFF
CDR3 DNA: TGTGCCTGGGAACTAGCGGGGGGCCCCTGGGAGCAGTTCTTC
clone size: -
V gene: TRBV30
J gene: TRBJ2-1
D gene: TRBD2

CDR3 protein: CASSLTRETQYF
CDR3 DNA: TGCGCCAGCAGCTTGACTAGAGAGACCCAGTACTTC
clone size: -
V gene: TRBV5-1
J gene: TRBJ2-5
D gene: -

CDR3 protein: CASSDGQGGRAFF
CDR3 DNA: TGTGCCAGCAGTGACGGACAGGGAGGAAGAGCTTTCTTT
clone size: -
V gene: TRBV25-1
J gene: TRBJ1-1
D gene: TRBD1

CDR3 protein: CASSLRASYNEQFF
CDR3 DNA: TGCGCCAGCAGCTTGAGGGCGTCCTACAATGAGCAGTTCTTC
clone size: -
V gene: TRBV5-1
J gene: TRBJ2-1
D gene: -

CDR3 protein: CASSFAITREQYF
CDR3 DNA: TGTGCCAGCAGTTTCGCGATTACCCGCGAGCAGTACTTC
clone size: once
V gene: TRBV27
J gene: TRBJ2-7
D gene: -

CDR3 protein: CAWSADRSAYNEQFF
CDR3 DNA: TGTGCCTGGAGTGCCGACCGTAGCGCCTACAATGAGCAGTTCTTC
clone size: -
V gene: TRBV30
J gene: TRBJ2-1
D gene: -

CDR3 protein: CASSLLAGGTHEQYF
CDR3 DNA: TGTGCCAGCAGCTTGCTAGCGGGAGGGACCCACGAGCAGTACTTC
clone size: -
V gene: TRBV7-9
J gene: TRBJ2-7
D gene: TRBD2

CDR3 protein: CASSQVRGDTIYF
CDR3 DNA: TGCGCCAGCAGCCAAGTTCGGGGAGACACCATATATTTT
clone size: -
V gene: TRBV4-1
J gene: TRBJ1-3
D gene: -

CDR3 protein: CASSAGLAGGPREQYF
CDR3 DNA: TGCGCCAGCAGCGCGGGACTAGCGGGAGGCCCGCGCGAGCAGTACTTC
clone size: -
V gene: TRBV5-1
J gene: TRBJ2-7
D gene: TRBD2

CDR3 protein: CAISRGQGADEQYF
CDR3 DNA: TGTGCCATCAGTCGGGGACAGGGGGCGGACGAGCAGTACTTC
clone size: -
V gene: TRBV10-3
J gene: TRBJ2-7
D gene: TRBD1

CDR3 protein: CASSLLAGVTGELFF
CDR3 DNA: TGTGCCAGCAGTCTCCTAGCGGGAGTCACCGGGGAGCTGTTTTTT
clone size: -
V gene: TRBV6-5
J gene: TRBJ2-2
D gene: TRBD2

CDR3 protein: CASSQNGLAGVGSYEQYF
CDR3 DNA: TGCGCCAGCAGCCAAAATGGACTAGCGGGAGTTGGATCCTACGAGCAGTACTTC
clone size: -
V gene: TRBV4-3
J gene: TRBJ2-7
D gene: TRBD2

CDR3 protein: CASGTHRGMYEQYF
CDR3 DNA: TGTGCCAGCGGGACACACAGGGGAATGTACGAGCAGTACTTC
clone size: -
V gene: TRBV6-5
J gene: TRBJ2-7
D gene: TRBD1

CDR3 protein: CASSAGTGLQETQYF
CDR3 DNA: TGTGCCAGCAGCGCCGGGACAGGGCTACAAGAGACCCAGTACTTC
clone size: -
V gene: TRBV6-6
J gene: TRBJ2-5
D gene: TRBD1

CDR3 protein: CASSLNGGTEAFF
CDR3 DNA: TGTGCCAGCAGCTTAAACGGGGGCACTGAAGCTTTCTTT
clone size: -
V gene: TRBV7-3
J gene: TRBJ1-1
D gene: -

CDR3 protein: CAWKSGSYEQYF
CDR3 DNA: TGTGCCTGGAAGAGCGGGAGTTACGAGCAGTACTTC
clone size: -
V gene: TRBV30
J gene: TRBJ2-7
D gene: TRBD2

CDR3 protein: CASSFPGQRLGEKLFF
CDR3 DNA: TGTGCCAGCAGTTTTCCGGGACAGAGACTTGGTGAAAAACTGTTTTTT
clone size: -
V gene: TRBV12-1
J gene: TRBJ1-4
D gene: -

CDR3 protein: CAWSAGQATNEKLFF
CDR3 DNA: TGTGCCTGGAGTGCAGGACAGGCAACTAATGAAAAACTGTTTTTT
clone size: -
V gene: TRBV30
J gene: TRBJ1-4
D gene: TRBD1

CDR3 protein: CASSPGRRNTEAFF
CDR3 DNA: TGTGCCAGCAGCCCGGGACGCAGGAACACTGAAGCTTTCTTT
clone size: -
V gene: TRBV21-1
J gene: TRBJ1-1
D gene: -

CDR3 protein: CASSYIGDTQYF
CDR3 DNA: TGCGCCAGCAGCTATATCGGTGATACGCAGTATTTT
clone size: -
V gene: TRBV4-1
J gene: TRBJ2-3
D gene: -

CDR3 protein: CASSPDRGYGYTF
CDR3 DNA: TGTGCCAGCTCACCGGACAGGGGCTATGGCTACACCTTC
clone size: few
V gene: TRBV18
J gene: TRBJ1-2
D gene: TRBD1

CDR3 protein: CASSIGDSRGDTQYF
CDR3 DNA: TGTGCCAGTAGTATAGGGGATTCTCGGGGAGATACGCAGTATTTT
clone size: once
V gene: TRBV19
J gene: TRBJ2-3
D gene: -

CDR3 protein: CAWIPGWNTEAFF
CDR3 DNA: TGTGCCTGGATTCCGGGATGGAACACTGAAGCTTTCTTT
clone size: -
V gene: TRBV30
J gene: TRBJ1-1
D gene: -

CDR3 protein: CASSAGLAGTFGQYF
CDR3 DNA: TGCGCCAGCAGCGCGGGACTAGCGGGGACCTTTGGGCAGTACTTC
clone size: -
V gene: TRBV5-1
J gene: TRBJ2-7
D gene: TRBD2

CDR3 protein: CASSQVSGGTGARETQYF
CDR3 DNA: TGCGCCAGCAGCCAAGTCAGTGGGGGGACAGGGGCACGAGAGACCCAGTACTTC
clone size: -
V gene: TRBV4-1
J gene: TRBJ2-5
D gene: TRBD1

CDR3 protein: CASSLSSASRNTIYF
CDR3 DNA: TGTGCCAGCAGCTTAAGCTCGGCCAGCCGAAACACCATATATTTT
clone size: -
V gene: TRBV7-2
J gene: TRBJ1-3
D gene: -

CDR3 protein: CASSPGGQGMGGYTF
CDR3 DNA: TGTGCCAGCAGCCCAGGGGGACAGGGTATGGGTGGCTACACCTTC
clone size: medium-sized
V gene: TRBV4-2
J gene: TRBJ1-2
D gene: TRBD1

CDR3 protein: CASSQGLAGPIETQYF
CDR3 DNA: TGTGCCAGCAGCCAGGGACTAGCGGGACCAATAGAGACCCAGTACTTC
clone size: -
V gene: TRBV7-2
J gene: TRBJ2-5
D gene: TRBD2

CDR3 protein: CASSVQGAYTEAFF
CDR3 DNA: TGTGCCAGTAGTGTACAGGGGGCTTACACTGAAGCTTTCTTT
clone size: -
V gene: TRBV19
J gene: TRBJ1-1
D gene: TRBD1

CDR3 protein: CASGTSGPYEQYF
CDR3 DNA: TGTGCCAGCGGGACTAGCGGACCCTACGAGCAGTACTTC
clone size: -
V gene: TRBV19
J gene: TRBJ2-7
D gene: TRBD2